The 26 T cell receptor beta chains presented below share a single source sample, sequenced in a study of T cells of healthy individuals. TCRdb passed the 5' RACE reads through MiXCR, listing each CDR3 protein once. The sample includes fewer than 75,000 distinct CDR3 sequences, 15% to 20% of them seen just once. Receptor source: a human donor in good health.

A few counts support this clonotype. This chain links TRBV6-1 with TRBJ2-2; TRBD2 is a possible D gene (7 bases). The V end lost 7 bases, the J end lost 1 base, and 16 bases lay between the germline ends. CDR1 MNHNS and CDR2 SASEGT come from the germline V gene. The length of the CDR3 is 16 residues. This CDR3 is CASTWGGGLNTGELFF. CDR3 DNA: TGTGCCAGCACTTGGGGGGGCGGGTTGAACACCGGGGAGCTGTTTTTT.

This chain links TRBV19 with TRBJ2-7; tentative D call: TRBD2 (5 bases). CDR1 is LNHDA and CDR2 is SQIVND in the germline V gene (reference sequence). V was shortened by 0 bases and J by 3 bases, with 12 bases between the two germline ends. The CDR3 sequence is 15 residues long. The CDR3 sequence is CASSIEWRKDYEQYF. Here the CDR3 DNA reads TGTGCCAGTAGTATAGAGTGGAGGAAGGACTACGAGCAGTACTTC.

There are a few counts of this clonotype. The rearrangement joins TRBV7-8 to TRBJ2-1; no clear D. Germline CDR1 and CDR2: SGHVS and FQNEAQ. There are 12 residues in the CDR3. Trimming removed 7 bases at V and 5 bases at J, with 9 bases between. The CDR3 here is CASKLQNNEQFF. Written as DNA, the CDR3 is TGTGCCAGCAAACTACAAAACAATGAGCAGTTCTTC.

Points on this clonotype: An end of the junction does not agree with germline; a read error may underlie this. V is TRBV29-1 and J is TRBJ1-4; D unresolved. Germline V gives CDR1 SQVTM, CDR2 ANQGSEA. This CDR3 region has 8 residues. CDR3 in DNA: TGCAGCGTTGAAGATCTCGTTTTT. It translates to CSVEDLVF. The full variable domain, rest sourced from reference TRBV29-1 and TRBJ1-4, is SAVISQKPSRDICQRGTSLTIQCQVDSQVTMMFWYRQQPGQSLTLIATANQGSEATYESGFVIDKFPISRPNLTFSTLTVSNMSPEDSSIYLCSVEDLVFGSGTQLSVL.

This clonotype was counted only a few times. V usage is TRBV6-6 and J usage is TRBJ2-1; possibly TRBD1 for D (8 bases). The V and J ends lost 6 bases and 16 bases respectively, with 19 bases between them. The CDR3 runs to 12 residues. The germline V gene encodes CDR1 MNHNY and CDR2 SVGAGI (reference sequence). CDR3 coding DNA: TGTGCCAGCAGCCATCCGGACAGGGAGGGATTCTTC. Amino acid sequence: CASSHPDREGFF.

This clonotype was found many times. V and J are TRBV18 and TRBJ1-1; 7 nucleotides match TRBD1. V lost 5 bases, J lost 6 bases, and 6 bases stayed unmatched. There are 13 residues in the CDR3. The germline CDR1 and CDR2 sequences are KGHSH and LQKENI. CDR3 amino acids: CASSSDRDAEAFF. CDR3 in DNA: TGTGCCAGCTCATCCGACAGGGATGCTGAAGCTTTCTTT.

The rearrangement joins TRBV10-3 to TRBJ1-1; a weak D match, TRBD1 (6 bases). The germline gives CDR1 ENHRY, CDR2 SYGVKD. The CDR3 extends over 14 amino acids. V was pared by 7 bases and J by 3 bases, with 15 bases between. DNA of the CDR3: TGTGCCATCACGAGGGGTACAGGGTACACTGAAGCTTTCTTT. Residues: CAITRGTGYTEAFF.

This clonotype was seen ten or more times. The chain carries TRBV30 and TRBJ2-7, with D uncertain. This CDR3 contains 11 residues. Per germline, CDR1 GTSNPN and CDR2 SVGIG (reference sequence). Trimming removed 5 bases at V and 5 bases at J, with 10 bases between. CDR3 sequence: CAWSPANEQYF. The CDR3 nucleotides read TGTGCCTGGTCCCCAGCCAACGAGCAGTACTTC.

The chain couples TRBV14 to TRBJ2-2; D unresolved. Trimming took 1 base from V and 6 from J, leaving 0 bases between them. Looked up from germline, CDR1 is SGHDN and CDR2 is FVKESK. The length of the CDR3 is 11 residues. CDR3 region: CASSQAGELFF. CDR3 DNA: TGTGCCAGCAGCCAAGCCGGGGAGCTGTTTTTT.

This clonotype was observed at least ten times. The V gene is TRBV4-2, the J gene TRBJ1-2; D not certain. The CDR3 sequence is 13 residues long. Trimming took off 0 bases at V and 6 bases at J, with 8 bases between the two ends. CDR1 is LGHNA and CDR2 is YNFKEQ in the germline V gene. The CDR3 here is CASSQEYTNGYTF. In nucleotides, the CDR3 is TGTGCCAGCAGCCAAGAATACACCAATGGCTACACCTTC.

The chain joins TRBV7-9 to TRBJ2-7; D not resolved. Germline CDR1 is SEHNR and CDR2 is FQNEAQ (reference sequence). The CDR3 totals 12 residues. V dropped 6 bases and J dropped 0 bases, with 6 bases sitting between them. The CDR3 is CASSLISYEQYF. CDR3 DNA sequence: TGTGCCAGCAGTTTAATCTCCTACGAGCAGTACTTC.

V is TRBV19 and J is TRBJ2-3; D may be TRBD2 (5 bases). V was shortened by 1 base and J by 3 bases, with 14 bases between the two germline ends. The length of the CDR3 is 16 residues. CDR1 LNHDA and CDR2 SQIVND come from the germline V gene (reference sequence). In DNA, the CDR3 is TGTGCCAGTAGTATAGGCGGAGTAGCGACGACAGATACGCAGTATTTT. Translating it yields CASSIGGVATTDTQYF.

This clonotype came up many times. This chain joins TRBV27 and TRBJ1-1; D gene ambiguous. Germline lookup yields CDR1 MNHEY and CDR2 SMNVEV (reference sequence). V dropped 3 bases and J dropped 7 bases, with 12 bases sitting between them. This CDR3 comprises 13 residues. CDR3 in amino acids: CASSFAGVGEAFF. CDR3 coding DNA: TGTGCCAGCAGTTTTGCCGGAGTGGGTGAAGCTTTCTTT.

Ten or more counts support this clonotype. V usage is TRBV11-2 and J usage is TRBJ2-3; 11 bases map to TRBD2. Germline V lookup: CDR1 SGHAT, CDR2 FQNNGV. Trimming removed 6 bases from V and 2 bases from J; junction bases left unmatched: 10. This CDR3 region has 17 residues. In DNA form, the CDR3 reads TGTGCCAGCAGACCCCCGGGACTAGCGGTTACCACAGATACGCAGTATTTT. As protein: CASRPPGLAVTTDTQYF.

This clonotype occurred a few times. The chain is built from TRBV20-1 and TRBJ1-4, with TRBD1 identical over 8 bases. V dropped 6 bases and J dropped 3; count of bases not matched to a gene: 9. The CDR3 has 15 residues. The V gene's germline CDR1 is DFQATT and CDR2 SNEGSKA (reference sequence). CDR3 loop: CSAGPLDRANEKLFF. CDR3 coding DNA: TGCAGTGCGGGCCCCCTGGACAGGGCTAATGAAAAACTGTTTTTT.

There are many counts of this clonotype. This CDR3 is CSARAGLAYYNEQFF. The CDR3 region has the DNA TGCAGTGCTAGAGCGGGACTAGCCTACTACAATGAGCAGTTCTTC. The chain carries TRBV20-1 and TRBJ2-1; 9 nucleotides align to TRBD2. With V trimmed by 1 base and J by 3 bases, 4 bases remained unmatched. The CDR3 is 15 residues long. CDR1 and CDR2 from the germline V gene are DFQATT and SNEGSKA (reference sequence).

In its sample, this clonotype was seen many times. V and J are TRBV2 and TRBJ2-2; 8 bases fit TRBD2. CDR1 and CDR2 (germline): SNHLY, FYNNEI. V dropped 7 bases and J dropped 3; count of bases not matched to a gene: 7. This CDR3 is built from 15 residues. The CDR3, as DNA: TGTGCCAGCACCTTGACTAGCGCCCACACCGGGGAGCTGTTTTTT. Translation gives CASTLTSAHTGELFF.

This clonotype was counted at least ten times. The rearrangement joins TRBV9 to TRBJ2-1; 7 bases align to TRBD2. Germline trimming cut 0 bases from V and 0 bases from J; bases unmatched to any gene: 9. The CDR3 length is 18 residues. Germline V CDR1 and CDR2: SGDLS, YYNGEE. CDR3 amino acids: CASSVGPFGGSSYNEQFF. For the CDR3, the DNA is TGTGCCAGCAGCGTAGGTCCTTTCGGCGGGAGCTCCTACAATGAGCAGTTCTTC.

This rearrangement joins TRBV2 to TRBJ2-7; D is perhaps TRBD1 or TRBD2 (6 bases each). V was trimmed by 7 bases and J by 5 bases, leaving 12 bases between them. The CDR3 extends over 12 amino acids. Looked up from germline, CDR1 is SNHLY and CDR2 is FYNNEI. CDR3 DNA: TGTGCCAGCAAGGGGGGCGGGGACGAGCAGTACTTC. Its translation: CASKGGGDEQYF.

The rearrangement links TRBV5-1 to TRBJ2-2, with D possibly being TRBD2 (5 bases). Trimming left V 2 bases short and J 3 bases short, with 8 bases between. The CDR3 has 14 residues. Per germline, CDR1 SGHRS and CDR2 YFSETQ. CDR3 sequence (DNA): TGCGCCAGCAGCTTATCGCGGGACACCGGGGAGCTGTTTTTT. Translation: CASSLSRDTGELFF. The variable domain in full, with the rest retrieved from reference TRBV5-1 and TRBJ2-2, is KAGVTQTPRYLIKTRGQQVTLSCSPISGHRSVSWYQQTPGQGLQFLFEYFSETQRNKGNFPGRFSGRQFSNSRSEMNVSTLELGDSALYLCASSLSRDTGELFFGEGSRLTVL.

This clonotype showed up many times. This chain uses TRBV2 with TRBJ2-2; D is possibly TRBD1 (6 bases). The V gene lost 8 bases and the J gene lost 2 bases, with 15 bases spanning the gap. CDR3 length: 15 amino acids. CDR1 and CDR2 (germline): SNHLY, FYNNEI. The CDR3 loop is CASGGEAINTGELFF. Written as DNA, the CDR3 is TGTGCCAGCGGGGGCGAGGCCATAAACACCGGGGAGCTGTTTTTT.

This clonotype was seen more than once but under ten times. This sequence joins TRBV20-1 and TRBJ2-2; 7 bases agree with TRBD2. Trimming took 3 bases from V and 6 from J; bases not matched to a gene: 7. The CDR3 spans 14 residues. Germline CDR1 DFQATT, CDR2 SNEGSKA (reference sequence). The CDR3 protein is CSARGGRLSGELFF. CDR3 bases: TGCAGTGCTAGGGGCGGGAGATTATCCGGGGAGCTGTTTTTT.

This sequence joins TRBV7-2 and TRBJ2-2; D is uncertain. From germline, CDR1 is SGHTA and CDR2 FQGNSA. The germline V and J ends were trimmed by 4 bases and 3 bases, with 12 bases remaining between them. The CDR3 totals 15 residues. CDR3 in amino acids: CASSSRTTDTGELFF. CDR3 nucleotides: TGTGCCAGCAGCTCCCGGACCACTGACACCGGGGAGCTGTTTTTT.

In this sample, this clonotype turned up many times. V is TRBV20-1 and J is TRBJ1-5, with a tentative D call TRBD1 (6 bases). CDR1 is DFQATT and CDR2 is SNEGSKA in the germline V gene (reference sequence). This CDR3 is 13 amino acids long. V shed 4 bases and J shed 3 bases, with 10 bases lying between them. The CDR3 coding sequence is TGCAGTGCTACTCGGACAGCCAATCAGCCCCAGCATTTT. It specifies CSATRTANQPQHF.

The V gene is TRBV5-1, the J gene TRBJ1-1; 7 positions match TRBD1. The V segment lost 0 bases and the J segment 3 bases; nucleotides outside the gene matches: 5. Germline CDR1 SGHRS, CDR2 YFSETQ. The CDR3 loop spans 15 amino acids. CDR3 sequence reads: CASSLVQGEYTEAFF. Written as DNA, the CDR3 is TGCGCCAGCAGCTTGGTCCAGGGGGAGTACACTGAAGCTTTCTTT.

This clonotype was picked up a small number of times. The chain uses TRBV20-1 and TRBJ2-7, with D tentatively TRBD2 (5 bases). Trimming cost V 5 bases and J 7 bases, with 24 bases left between them. CDR1 is DFQATT and CDR2 is SNEGSKA in the germline V gene (reference sequence). The CDR3 spans 15 residues. The DNA of the CDR3 is TGCAGTGCTGACAAGAGGGATGCGCTGCGCTGGGAGCAGTACTTC. Its protein is CSADKRDALRWEQYF.